The clone carrying this TCR beta chain was observed at least ten times. Its antigen is undetermined. The data stem from a study of T cell repertoires in cytomegalovirus infection. As for the study in general: CMV infection together with matching HLA type was indicated by public TCR beta signatures.

Study-wide results and limits: Summed frequency of shared TCR beta families picked out CMV carriers who also had the relevant HLA. Predominance within the ex vivo response was attributable to HLA-C-restricted CMV-specific TCR beta clonotypes.

The CDR3 contains 17 residues. Germline V CDR1 and CDR2: MNHNS, SASEGT. J gave up 1 base and V 5 bases, and 11 bases lay outside the gene matches. In TCRdb, the reads were re-called with MiXCR into one record per CDR3 protein. This sample has approximately 500,000 distinct CDR3 sequences; 11% occur once, and the top ten carry roughly a tenth. This sequence was found in a human donor in good health (CMV status not recorded). Some clones in this sample may be carry-over from other donors' samples. Specimen: PBMCs. The gene calls are TRBV6-1 and TRBJ1-1; TRBD1 agrees at 9 bases. The CDR3 spells CASSLPDRGRENTEAFF. The CDR3 nucleotides are TGTGCCAGCAGTCTCCCGGACAGGGGCAGGGAGAACACTGAAGCTTTCTTT.